This entry features one T cell receptor (beta chain) sequence. This clone's antigen is unknown. It has no much larger one-base neighbor in the sample; base qualities were not kept. The data were taken from a study of blood T cell repertoires in COVID-19 (dated by TCRdb to the early 2020s). Study-wide context: Samples covering the acute and convalescent phases of COVID-19 were provided by collaborators in the United States, Italy and Spain. The material from the prospective study consisted of cDNA or gDNA derived from T cells, B-cell-depleted T cells, or PBMCs. The dataset comprised deeply sampled blood TCRbeta repertoires from subjects exposed to, actively infected with, or recovered from COVID-19. The repertoires were released in a freely available public database intended as a resource for research on the immune response to SARS-CoV-2. Samples were obtained from the ongoing ImmuneRACE study (first 160 participants) and from 1,254 subjects provided by 6 global collaborators. Sample metadata almost always included a de-identified subject ID, COVID-19 status, age in years and sex. HLA class I and class II types, where available, came from metadata supplied by the sample provider rather than from assay-based typing.

Broader findings and caveats from the paper: How much clinical and demographic metadata was included differed by source and by participant, and the metadata was provided uncurated.

From a lookup of the germline V gene (reference sequence), CDR1 and CDR2 are MNHNY and SVGAGI. The CDR3 holds 16 amino acids from the cysteine to the phenylalanine. Of the read, only the CDR3 DNA is kept; its 48 bases are in frame from base 1. V loses 5 bases at its end and J loses 4 bases; junction bases beyond the gene matches: 12. Collaborating institutions collected whole blood in K2EDTA tubes following their own protocols. For TCRbeta analysis, collaborators shipped samples in one of three forms: frozen whole blood, isolated PBMCs, or DNA extracted from either of those sample types. TCRbeta CDR3 regions were amplified from genomic DNA by means of the immunoSEQ Assay, a bias-controlled multiplex PCR. The study's own analysis went as follows. The number of nucleated cells in each sample was estimated by amplification of reference gene primers within the assay. Sequence reads were collapsed and filtered to measure the absolute abundance of every unique TCRbeta CDR3 rearrangement. For each sample, productive Simpson clonality was calculated as the square root of Simpson's diversity index across productive rearrangements. TCRdb re-hosts the immuneACCESS table, in-frame sequences only. Its copies lack some clones; in the studies checked, an unresolved V gene accounts for under half of them, and the cause for the rest is not known. V, J and clone size were drawn from that table, and D and trimming were deduced from the DNA. The sample records hundreds of thousands of clones, around 85% of which are singletons. Of the sample, more than 4.5% falls within the top ten clones.

The chain couples TRBV6-6 to TRBJ2-3; 7 middle bases align to TRBD2. The source of this sequence is a man over 45 with active or convalescent COVID-19. Sequenced sample: peripheral blood. The nucleotides are TGTGCCAGCAGTCCTAGCGGCGAGTGGCTCCCAGATACGCAGTATTTT. Protein translation: CASSPSGEWLPDTQYF.